This T cell receptor (beta chain) was identified in a study of blood T cell repertoires in COVID-19. The protocol was immunoSEQ multiplex PCR, while the TCRdb copy is restricted to in-frame clones and leaves out a portion. Of approximately 170,000 clones in the sample, roughly nine tenths are singletons; the top ten hold 1.1%. V shed 6 bases and J 6 bases; nucleotides not matched to a gene: 6. Germline V gene data show CDR1 as WSHSY and CDR2 as SAAADI. The CDR3 length is 14 residues. The origin of this receptor is a young man with acute or convalescent COVID-19. Material for sequencing was peripheral blood. The chain joins TRBV10-2 to TRBJ2-2; 8 bases align to TRBD2. CDR3 loop: CASRQRELSGELFF. Here the CDR3 DNA reads TGCGCCAGCAGACAGCGGGAGCTGTCCGGGGAGCTGTTTTTT.